This T cell receptor (beta chain) was sequenced during a study of cytomegalovirus exposure and HLA in healthy donors. Data came from immunoSEQ multiplex PCR; TCRdb stores just in-frame clones and leaves some out. The data show about 120,000 clones, approximately 81% seen once. Study-wide points: The authors listed 164 TCR beta chains as cytomegalovirus-associated. Within the 130 or so validation repertoires, first-cohort TCR clusters tended to co-occur, according to a later analysis. Most TCR sequences were uncommon, yet certain public TCRs appeared in many donors. Reported results showed that the classifier diagnosed cytomegalovirus status with high specificity and sensitivity.

About this clone itself: The target antigen is unknown.

Germline V gives CDR1 SNHLY, CDR2 FYNNEI. The CDR3 covers 13 residues. V lost 1 base, J lost 3 bases, and 6 bases lay in between. V gene TRBV2 combines with J gene TRBJ1-2; D may be TRBD1 (5 bases). The source material was PBMCs. This receptor was taken from a woman aged 25-40 years in good health and CMV-seronegative. CDR3 sequence: CASSEGGYYGYTF. The CDR3 DNA is TGTGCCAGCAGTGAAGGGGGCTACTATGGCTACACCTTC.